The 18 T cell receptor beta chains reported below all come from one sample, sequenced in a study of cytomegalovirus exposure and HLA in healthy donors. Using immunoSEQ multiplex PCR, the repertoire was profiled, and TCRdb retains in-frame clones only, with some absent. Altogether some 67,000 clones are present, about 94% being singletons, with the ten largest covering roughly 1%. What was sequenced was PBMCs. These receptors were collected from a woman aged 18-30 years in good health and CMV-seronegative.

The gene calls are TRBV21-1 and TRBJ2-3; the table gives TRBD1 as D, unverified against the DNA. TRBV21-1 is noted as a pseudogene. The CDR3 totals 17 residues. The CDR3 DNA sequence: TGTGCCAGCAGCATCCGGGACAGGGGGCAATGCACAGATACGCAGTATTTT. This translates into CASSIRDRGQCTDTQYF.

This rearrangement joins TRBV6-4 to TRBJ2-1; 11 bases fit TRBD2. Germline V CDR1 and CDR2: MRHNA, SNTAGT. The CDR3 runs to 16 residues. The trim removed 0 bases at V and 5 bases at J, leaving 3 bases unmatched. CDR3 protein: CASSDSTSGDHNEQFF. The CDR3, as DNA: TGTGCCAGCAGTGACTCGACTAGCGGGGACCACAATGAGCAGTTCTTC.

The chain recombines TRBV4-2 with TRBJ2-1; TRBD2 is a possible D gene (7 bases). CDR3 length: 15 amino acids. CDR1 and CDR2 (germline): LGHNA, YNFKEQ. V lost 1 base and J 8 bases, leaving 15 bases between the germline ends. CDR3 residues: CASSQAPGEGHEQFF. CDR3 sequence (DNA): TGTGCCAGCAGCCAAGCGCCAGGGGAGGGTCATGAGCAGTTCTTC.

This sequence joins TRBV20-1 and TRBJ2-7, with D perhaps TRBD1 (6 bases). Between the trimmed V and J ends, which lost 1 base and 10 bases, there was a span of 11 bases. The germline V gene has CDR1 DFQATT and CDR2 SNEGSKA (reference sequence). The CDR3 has 11 amino acids. This CDR3 reads CSARAGVPQYF. The DNA for the CDR3 is TGCAGTGCTAGAGCAGGGGTACCCCAGTACTTC.

The chain has TRBV6-4 and TRBJ1-1; D not certain. V was pared by 2 bases and J by 3 bases, with 28 bases between. This CDR3 region has 20 residues. Germline V gene lookup returns CDR1 MRHNA and CDR2 SNTAGT. In DNA form, the CDR3 reads TGTGCCAGCAGTGACCCCCCACTAGGCCGAGAAGTCCGTAGGGACACTGAAGCTTTCTTT. The encoded protein is CASSDPPLGREVRRDTEAFF.

The gene calls are TRBV6-6 and TRBJ2-7; D is undetermined. CDR1 is MNHNY, CDR2 SVGAGI, per germline (reference sequence). The CDR3 covers 14 residues. V gave up 0 bases and J gave up 2 bases, with 8 bases separating them. The CDR3 sequence is CASSYSQATYEQYF. CDR3 DNA sequence: TGTGCCAGCAGTTACTCCCAGGCAACCTACGAGCAGTACTTC.

This chain's CDR3 is CASSHIGLAGGDSYNEQFF. The CDR3 DNA reads TGCGCCAGCAGCCATATCGGACTAGCGGGAGGGGATTCCTACAATGAGCAGTTCTTC. V usage is TRBV4-1 and J usage is TRBJ2-1; 15 positions agree with TRBD2. This CDR3 spans 19 amino acids. J was trimmed by 1 base and V by 3 bases; bases with no gene match: 7. Germline-derived CDR1 and CDR2 are MGHRA and YSYEKL.

This chain connects TRBV7-9 to TRBJ1-2; possible D gene TRBD1, 5 bases. CDR1 SEHNR and CDR2 FQNEAQ come from the germline V gene (reference sequence). V lost 2 bases and J lost 3, with 13 bases in between. The CDR3 covers 15 residues. For the CDR3, the DNA is TGTGCCAGCAGCTTACTGGGGGGTCCCTACTATGGCTACACCTTC. This encodes CASSLLGGPYYGYTF.

This clone appeared a single time. The chain uses TRBV9 and TRBJ2-7; the match to TRBD1 covers 8 bases. In germline, CDR1 is SGDLS, CDR2 YYNGEE. The CDR3 covers 17 residues. V shed 4 bases and J 2 bases; nucleotides not matched to a gene: 14. CDR3 sequence (DNA): TGTGCCAGCAGCCCGTACCTGGGGACAGGTCCCCCCTACGAGCAGTACTTC. This encodes CASSPYLGTGPPYEQYF.

V and J are TRBV5-4 and TRBJ2-7; 7 bases agree with TRBD1. This CDR3 comprises 15 residues. Germline CDR1 and CDR2: SGHNT and YYREEE (reference sequence). V dropped 0 bases and J dropped 1; count of bases not matched to a gene: 4. Here the CDR3 reads CASSLGQGWSYEQYF. The DNA for the CDR3 is TGTGCCAGCAGCTTGGGACAGGGTTGGTCCTACGAGCAGTACTTC. Combining the CDR3 with reference TRBV5-4 and TRBJ2-7 gives the whole variable domain ETGVTQSPTHLIKTRGQQVTLRCSSQSGHNTVSWYQQALGQGPQFIFQYYREEENGRGNFPPRFSGLQFPNYSSELNVNALELDDSALYLCASSLGQGWSYEQYFGPGTRLTVT.

In DNA form, the CDR3 reads TGTGCCAGCAGCCACGGACAGGGCGACGAGCAGTACTTC. It translates to CASSHGQGDEQYF. The chain recombines TRBV5-6 with TRBJ2-7; 8 bases align to TRBD1. With 4 bases clipped from V and 5 bases from J, the junction kept 5 bases outside the gene matches. The CDR3 consists of 13 residues. Looked up from germline, CDR1 is SGHDT and CDR2 is YYEEEE.

The chain employs TRBV19 and TRBJ1-3; 8 nucleotides match TRBD1. Germline V gene data show CDR1 as LNHDA and CDR2 as SQIVND (reference sequence). Trimming at V came to 5 bases and at J to 2 bases, leaving 2 bases not matched to a gene. The CDR3 is 14 amino acids. The CDR3, as DNA: TGTGCCAGTAGTGAACAGGGGGCTGGAAACACCATATATTTT. Protein: CASSEQGAGNTIYF.

V and J are TRBV15 and TRBJ2-2; D is undetermined. The CDR3 contains 16 residues. Per germline, CDR1 LNHNV and CDR2 YYDKDF (reference sequence). Trimming removed 1 base from V and 0 bases from J, with 9 bases in between. CDR3 bases: TGTGCCACCAGCAGAGGTCACCTAACGAACACCGGGGAGCTGTTTTTT. Translating gives CATSRGHLTNTGELFF.

This rearrangement joins TRBV29-1 to TRBJ1-2; D is unclear. V lost 3 bases, J lost 6 bases, and 14 bases lay in between. Germline V gene data show CDR1 as SQVTM and CDR2 as ANQGSEA. The CDR3 runs to 13 residues. CDR3 DNA: TGCAGCGTTGATAGCGCGGGAGCCGATGGCTACACCTTC. Translated, it gives CSVDSAGADGYTF. Complete variable domain (other parts from reference TRBV29-1 and TRBJ1-2): SAVISQKPSRDICQRGTSLTIQCQVDSQVTMMFWYRQQPGQSLTLIATANQGSEATYESGFVIDKFPISRPNLTFSTLTVSNMSPEDSSIYLCSVDSAGADGYTFGSGTRLTVV.

This clone was counted a single time. The chain recombines TRBV6-5 with TRBJ1-1; no clear D. In germline, CDR1 is MNHEY, CDR2 SVGAGI. The V and J ends lost 2 bases and 2 bases respectively, with 6 bases between them. The CDR3 extends over 13 amino acids. The CDR3 is CASSYLRNTEAFF. In DNA form, the CDR3 reads TGTGCCAGCAGTTACCTACGCAACACTGAAGCTTTCTTT.

The CDR3 loop reads CASSLRPGHPGSSNYGYTF. The CDR3 nucleotides read TGTGCCAGTAGTTTGCGACCGGGACACCCAGGATCGTCTAACTATGGCTACACCTTC. This rearrangement joins TRBV19 to TRBJ1-2; weak D call: TRBD1 (6 bases). The germline CDR1 and CDR2 sequences are LNHDA and SQIVND (reference sequence). V was cut by 5 bases and J by 0 bases, with 25 bases left in between. The CDR3 length is 19 residues.

This clone was counted once. The chain is built from TRBV28 and TRBJ2-2; no firm D call. The germline gives CDR1 MDHEN, CDR2 SYDVKM. This CDR3 is built from 13 residues. Trimming removed 3 bases from V and 4 bases from J, with 6 bases in between. CDR3 loop: CASSFSVTGELFF. The CDR3 nucleotides read TGTGCCAGCAGTTTCTCCGTCACCGGGGAGCTGTTTTTT.

The chain uses TRBV30 and TRBJ2-7; D is unresolved. Trimming shortened V by 1 base and J by 1 base, and 5 bases separated the two germline ends. Germline V CDR1 and CDR2: GTSNPN, SVGIG (reference sequence). The CDR3 loop spans 12 amino acids. The CDR3 protein is CAWSANSYEQYF. The CDR3, as DNA: TGTGCCTGGAGTGCCAATTCCTACGAGCAGTACTTC.